The source of this TCR beta chain is a study of cytomegalovirus exposure and HLA in healthy donors. Study results and caveats: Many donors shared some public TCRs, even though most TCR sequences were rare. The study listed 164 cytomegalovirus-associated TCR beta chains. In a later analysis, productive TCRs from donors in an Asian-associated ancestry cluster reportedly carried fewer N-insertions than the cohort mean. With further analysis later on, most CMV-associated TCR beta chains appeared HLA-restricted.

Researchers ran the PCR with 60 Vbeta and 13 Jbeta primers. Assay: immunoSEQ multiplex PCR; the TCRdb copy retains only in-frame clones and omits some. The profile covers 150,000 or so clones, with 81% appearing a single time and around 4.7% taken by the ten largest. This clone turned up a few times. Its matching antigen is unknown. The sequenced sample was PBMCs. The clonotype was recovered from a woman in her late teens or twenties in good health and CMV-seropositive.

The CDR3 sequence is CARTPRGQGTRPQHF. CDR3 bases: TGCGCCAGAACCCCTCGTGGGCAGGGGACACGGCCCCAGCATTTT. The V call is TRBV5-1, the J call TRBJ1-5, with D possibly TRBD1 on 6 matching bases. The germline CDR1 and CDR2 sequences are SGHRS and YFSETQ. This CDR3 region has 15 residues. Trimming cost V 8 bases and J 9 bases, with 24 bases left between them. The variable domain in full, completed from reference TRBV5-1 and TRBJ1-5, reads KAGVTQTPRYLIKTRGQQVTLSCSPISGHRSVSWYQQTPGQGLQFLFEYFSETQRNKGNFPGRFSGRQFSNSRSEMNVSTLELGDSALYLCARTPRGQGTRPQHFGDGTRLSIL.